This TCR beta chain was obtained from a study of blood T cell repertoires in COVID-19. Study-wide background: Acute and convalescent COVID-19 samples came from the United States, Italy and Spain.

Unmatched junction bases numbered 13, after V lost 6 bases and J lost 10 bases. The CDR3 contains 15 residues. Per germline, CDR1 SGHVS and CDR2 FQNEAQ. The protocol was immunoSEQ multiplex PCR, while the TCRdb copy is restricted to in-frame clones and leaves out a portion. The sample has 240,000 or so clones, more than 75% seen once. The chain employs TRBV7-8 and TRBJ1-5; 9 bases are shared with TRBD1. Sequencing was done on a sample of PBMCs or T cells enriched from blood (not recorded which). This TCR came from a woman between 40 and 50 years old with acute COVID-19. CDR3 sequence: CASSPGTGNLAPQHF. Here the CDR3 DNA reads TGTGCCAGCAGTCCTGGGACAGGGAATCTTGCCCCCCAGCATTTT.